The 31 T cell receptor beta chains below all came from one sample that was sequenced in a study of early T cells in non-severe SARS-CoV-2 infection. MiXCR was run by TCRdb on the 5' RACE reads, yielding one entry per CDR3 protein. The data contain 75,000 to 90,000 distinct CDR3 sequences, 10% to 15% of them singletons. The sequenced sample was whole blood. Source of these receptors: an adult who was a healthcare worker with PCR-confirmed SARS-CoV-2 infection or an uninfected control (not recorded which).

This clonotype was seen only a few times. CDR3: CASSSTQGADQPQHF. CDR3 DNA sequence: TGTGCCAGCAGCTCGACCCAGGGGGCTGATCAGCCCCAGCATTTT. The chain couples TRBV6-2 or TRBV6-3 to TRBJ1-5, with TRBD1 identical over 8 bases. Losses at the gene ends were 6 bases for V and 5 bases for J; bases not matched to a gene: 9. The germline V gene has CDR1 MNHEY and CDR2 SVGEGT. The CDR3 length is 15 residues.

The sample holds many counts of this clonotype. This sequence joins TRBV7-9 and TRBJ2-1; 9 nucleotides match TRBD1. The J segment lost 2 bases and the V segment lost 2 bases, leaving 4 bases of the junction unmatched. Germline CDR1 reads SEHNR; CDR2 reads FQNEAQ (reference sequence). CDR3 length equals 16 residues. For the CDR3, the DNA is TGTGCCAGCAGCTTAAGGACAGGGGCTACCTACAATGAGCAGTTCTTC. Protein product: CASSLRTGATYNEQFF.

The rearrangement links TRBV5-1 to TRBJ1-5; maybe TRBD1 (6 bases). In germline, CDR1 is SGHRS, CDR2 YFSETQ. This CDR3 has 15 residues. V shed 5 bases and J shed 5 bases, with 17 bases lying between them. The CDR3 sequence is CASRPDSFYDQPQHF. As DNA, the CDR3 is TGCGCCAGCAGACCGGACAGCTTTTATGATCAGCCCCAGCATTTT.

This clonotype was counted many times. CDR3 in amino acids: CASSRTEAYNSPLHF. The CDR3 region has the DNA TGCGCCAGCAGCAGGACAGAAGCATATAATTCACCCCTCCACTTT. The V and J genes are TRBV5-1 and TRBJ1-6; D is perhaps TRBD1 (6 bases). V dropped 4 bases and J dropped 4 bases, with 12 bases sitting between them. Germline V lookup: CDR1 SGHRS, CDR2 YFSETQ. The CDR3 is 15 residues long.

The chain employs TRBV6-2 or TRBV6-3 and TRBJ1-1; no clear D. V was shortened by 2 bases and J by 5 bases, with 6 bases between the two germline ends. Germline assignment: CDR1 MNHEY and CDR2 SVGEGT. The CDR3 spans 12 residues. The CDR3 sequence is CASSYRATEAFF. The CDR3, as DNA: TGTGCCAGCAGTTACAGGGCGACTGAAGCTTTCTTT.

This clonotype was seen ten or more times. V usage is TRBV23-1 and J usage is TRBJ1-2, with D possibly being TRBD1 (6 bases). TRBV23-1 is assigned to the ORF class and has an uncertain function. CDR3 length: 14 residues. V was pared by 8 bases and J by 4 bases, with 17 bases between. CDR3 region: CASPLGRGCYGYTF. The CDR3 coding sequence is TGCGCCAGCCCCCTCGGCAGGGGCTGCTATGGCTACACCTTC.

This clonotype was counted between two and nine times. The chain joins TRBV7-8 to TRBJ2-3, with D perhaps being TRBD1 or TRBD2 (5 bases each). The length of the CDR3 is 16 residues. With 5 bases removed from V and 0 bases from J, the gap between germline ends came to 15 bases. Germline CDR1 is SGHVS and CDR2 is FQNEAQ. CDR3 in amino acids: CASSRPMGVSTDTQYF. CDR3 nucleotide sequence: TGTGCCAGCAGCAGACCTATGGGGGTTAGCACAGATACGCAGTATTTT.

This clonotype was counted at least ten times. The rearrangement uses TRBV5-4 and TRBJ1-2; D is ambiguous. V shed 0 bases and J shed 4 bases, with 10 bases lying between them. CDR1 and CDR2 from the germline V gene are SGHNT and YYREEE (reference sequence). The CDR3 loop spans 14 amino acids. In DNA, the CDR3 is TGTGCCAGCAGCTTGGCCCTCGAGACCTATGGCTACACCTTC. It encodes CASSLALETYGYTF.

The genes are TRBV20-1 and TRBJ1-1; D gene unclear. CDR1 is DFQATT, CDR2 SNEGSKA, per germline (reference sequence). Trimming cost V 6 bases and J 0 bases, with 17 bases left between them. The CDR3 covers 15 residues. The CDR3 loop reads CSATLKGSLNTEAFF. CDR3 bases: TGCAGTGCCACACTTAAAGGCAGCTTGAACACTGAAGCTTTCTTT.

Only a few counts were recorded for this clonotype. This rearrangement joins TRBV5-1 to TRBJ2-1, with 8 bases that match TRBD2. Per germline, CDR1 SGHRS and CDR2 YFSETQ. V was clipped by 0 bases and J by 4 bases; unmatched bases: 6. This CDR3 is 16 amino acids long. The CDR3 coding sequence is TGCGCCAGCAGCTTGGCCCCGAGCGGGGGTTACAATGAGCAGTTCTTC. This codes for CASSLAPSGGYNEQFF.

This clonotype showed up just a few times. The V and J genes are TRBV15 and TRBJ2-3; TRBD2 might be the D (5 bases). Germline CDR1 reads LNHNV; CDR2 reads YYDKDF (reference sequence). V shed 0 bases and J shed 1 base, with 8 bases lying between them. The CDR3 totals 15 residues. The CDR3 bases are TGTGCCACCAGCAGAGAGGTAGCGCGCACAGATACGCAGTATTTT. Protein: CATSREVARTDTQYF.

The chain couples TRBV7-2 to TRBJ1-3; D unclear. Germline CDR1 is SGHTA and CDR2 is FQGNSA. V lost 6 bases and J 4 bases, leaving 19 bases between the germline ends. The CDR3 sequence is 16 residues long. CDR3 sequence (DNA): TGTGCCAGCAGTTACGGGGTCGCCTCCCTAGGAAACACCATATATTTT. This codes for CASSYGVASLGNTIYF.

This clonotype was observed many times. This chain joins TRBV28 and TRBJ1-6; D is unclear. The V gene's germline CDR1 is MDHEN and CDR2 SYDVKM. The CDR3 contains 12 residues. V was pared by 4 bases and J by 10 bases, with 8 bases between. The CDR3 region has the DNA TGTGCCAGCAGTTCTACGGAATCACCCCTCCACTTT. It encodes CASSSTESPLHF.

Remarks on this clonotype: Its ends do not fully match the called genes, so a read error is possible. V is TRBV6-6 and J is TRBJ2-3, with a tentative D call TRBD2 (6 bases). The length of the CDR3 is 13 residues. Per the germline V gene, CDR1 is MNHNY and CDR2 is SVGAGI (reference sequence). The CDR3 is CVSTGGGADTQYF. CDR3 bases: TGTGTCAGCACCGGGGGAGGTGCAGATACGCAGTATTTT.

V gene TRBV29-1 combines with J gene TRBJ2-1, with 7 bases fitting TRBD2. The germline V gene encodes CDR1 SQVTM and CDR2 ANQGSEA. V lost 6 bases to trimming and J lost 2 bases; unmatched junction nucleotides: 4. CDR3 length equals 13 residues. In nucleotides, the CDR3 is TGCAGCGTCTCCGGGACTACCTACAATGAGCAGTTCTTC. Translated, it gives CSVSGTTYNEQFF.

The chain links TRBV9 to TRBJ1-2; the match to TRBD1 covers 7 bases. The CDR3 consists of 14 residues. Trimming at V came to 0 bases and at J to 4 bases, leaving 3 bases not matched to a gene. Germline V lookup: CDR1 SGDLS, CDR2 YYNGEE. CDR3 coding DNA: TGTGCCAGCAGCGTAGGCAGGGGGACCTATGGCTACACCTTC. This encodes CASSVGRGTYGYTF.

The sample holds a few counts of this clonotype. In nucleotides, the CDR3 is TGCAGTGCTACAGGGTCCGGGGCCAACGTCCTGACTTTC. Translated, it gives CSATGSGANVLTF. The chain is built from TRBV20-1 and TRBJ2-6, with a possible D match to TRBD1 (5 bases). Trimming cost V 4 bases and J 4 bases, with 8 bases left between them. CDR1 DFQATT and CDR2 SNEGSKA come from the germline V gene (reference sequence). The CDR3 is 13 amino acids.

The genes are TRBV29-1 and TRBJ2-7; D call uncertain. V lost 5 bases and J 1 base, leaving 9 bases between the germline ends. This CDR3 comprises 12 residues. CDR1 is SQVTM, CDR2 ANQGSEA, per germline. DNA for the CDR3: TGCAGCGTTTTAGAGCATTCCTACGAGCAGTACTTC. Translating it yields CSVLEHSYEQYF.

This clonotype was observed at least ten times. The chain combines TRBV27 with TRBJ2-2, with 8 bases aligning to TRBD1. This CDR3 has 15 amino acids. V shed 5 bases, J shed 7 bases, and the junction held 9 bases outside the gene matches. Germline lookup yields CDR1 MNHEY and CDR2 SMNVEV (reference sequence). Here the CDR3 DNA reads TGTGCCAGCAGTCTTTCACAGGGGGTAGGCGGGGAGCTGTTTTTT. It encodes CASSLSQGVGGELFF.

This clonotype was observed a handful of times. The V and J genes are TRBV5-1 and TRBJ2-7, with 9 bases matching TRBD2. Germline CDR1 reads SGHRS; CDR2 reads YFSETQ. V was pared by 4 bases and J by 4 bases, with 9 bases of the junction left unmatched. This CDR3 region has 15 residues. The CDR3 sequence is CASSRSTSGIYEQYF. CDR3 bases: TGCGCCAGCAGCCGATCGACTAGCGGAATATACGAGCAGTACTTC.

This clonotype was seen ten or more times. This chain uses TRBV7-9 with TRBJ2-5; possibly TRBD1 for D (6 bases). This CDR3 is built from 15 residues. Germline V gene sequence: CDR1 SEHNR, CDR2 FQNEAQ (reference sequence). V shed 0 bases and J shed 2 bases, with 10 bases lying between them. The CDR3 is CASSLARDIQETQYF. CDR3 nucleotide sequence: TGTGCCAGCAGCTTAGCACGGGACATTCAAGAGACCCAGTACTTC.

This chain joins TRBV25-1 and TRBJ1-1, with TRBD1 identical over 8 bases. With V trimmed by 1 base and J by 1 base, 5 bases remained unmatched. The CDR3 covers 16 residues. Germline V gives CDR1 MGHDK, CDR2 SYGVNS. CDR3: CASSELGGTGNTEAFF. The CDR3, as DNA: TGTGCCAGCAGTGAATTAGGGGGGACAGGGAACACTGAAGCTTTCTTT.

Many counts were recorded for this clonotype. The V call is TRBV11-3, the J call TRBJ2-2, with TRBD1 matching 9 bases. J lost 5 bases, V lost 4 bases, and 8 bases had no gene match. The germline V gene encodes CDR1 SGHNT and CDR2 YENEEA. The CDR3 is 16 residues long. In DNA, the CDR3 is TGTGCCAGCAGCTCCACAGGGGGCGGGTTGACCGGGGAGCTGTTTTTT. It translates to CASSSTGGGLTGELFF.

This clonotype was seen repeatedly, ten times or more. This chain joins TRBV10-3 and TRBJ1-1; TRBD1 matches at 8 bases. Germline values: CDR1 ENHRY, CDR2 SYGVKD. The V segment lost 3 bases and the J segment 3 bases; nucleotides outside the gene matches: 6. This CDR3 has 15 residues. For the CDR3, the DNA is TGTGCCATCAGTGATCAGGGGGCCCCGGACACTGAAGCTTTCTTT. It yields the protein CAISDQGAPDTEAFF.

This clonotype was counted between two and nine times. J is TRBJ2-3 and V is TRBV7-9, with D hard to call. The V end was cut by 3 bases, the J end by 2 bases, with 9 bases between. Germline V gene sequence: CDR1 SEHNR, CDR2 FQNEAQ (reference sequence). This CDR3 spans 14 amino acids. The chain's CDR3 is CASSLKEYTDTQYF. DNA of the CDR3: TGTGCCAGCAGCTTGAAGGAGTACACAGATACGCAGTATTTT.

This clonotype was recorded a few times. The CDR3 region is CSVATSGGYEQYF. The CDR3 DNA is TGCAGCGTTGCGACTAGCGGAGGCTACGAGCAGTACTTC. The rearrangement joins TRBV29-1 to TRBJ2-7; 9 bases fit TRBD2. The CDR3 totals 13 residues. Germline values: CDR1 SQVTM, CDR2 ANQGSEA. V was clipped by 4 bases and J by 3 bases; unmatched bases: 4.

The CDR3 protein is CASSRTGTGNQPQHF. CDR3 sequence (DNA): TGTGCCAGCAGCCGGACCGGGACAGGCAATCAGCCCCAGCATTTT. The rearrangement uses TRBV7-2 and TRBJ1-5; the match to TRBD1 covers 7 bases. The CDR3 totals 15 residues. The germline V gene has CDR1 SGHTA and CDR2 FQGNSA. Trimming removed 5 bases from V and 2 bases from J; junction bases left unmatched: 6.

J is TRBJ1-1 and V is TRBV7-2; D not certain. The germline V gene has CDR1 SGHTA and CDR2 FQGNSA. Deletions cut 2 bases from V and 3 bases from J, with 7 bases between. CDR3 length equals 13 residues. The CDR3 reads CASSLQWDTEAFF. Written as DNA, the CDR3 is TGTGCCAGCAGCTTACAATGGGACACTGAAGCTTTCTTT.

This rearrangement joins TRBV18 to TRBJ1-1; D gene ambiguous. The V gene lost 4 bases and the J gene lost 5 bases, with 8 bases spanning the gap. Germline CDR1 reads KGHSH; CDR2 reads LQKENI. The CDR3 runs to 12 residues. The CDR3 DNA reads TGTGCCAGCTCACGGGAAGATACTGAAGCTTTCTTT. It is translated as CASSREDTEAFF.

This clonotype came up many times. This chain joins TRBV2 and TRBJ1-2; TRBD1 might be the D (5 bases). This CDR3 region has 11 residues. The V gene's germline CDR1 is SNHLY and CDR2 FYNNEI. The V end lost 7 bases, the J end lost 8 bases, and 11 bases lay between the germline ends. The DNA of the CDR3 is TGTGCCAGCATGGGGCGGACGGGCTACACCTTC. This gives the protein CASMGRTGYTF. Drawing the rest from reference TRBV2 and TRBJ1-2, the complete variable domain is EPEVTQTPSHQVTQMGQEVILRCVPISNHLYFYWYRQILGQKVEFLVSFYNNEISEKSEIFDDQFSVERPDGSNFTLKIRSTKLEDSAMYFCASMGRTGYTFGSGTRLTVV.

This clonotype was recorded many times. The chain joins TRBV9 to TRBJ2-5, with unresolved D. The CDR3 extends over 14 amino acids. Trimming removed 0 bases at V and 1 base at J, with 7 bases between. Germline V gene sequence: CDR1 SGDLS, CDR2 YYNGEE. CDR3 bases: TGTGCCAGCAGCGTAGGGAACTCCCAAGAGACCCAGTACTTC. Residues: CASSVGNSQETQYF.